This TCR beta chain came from a study of blood T cell repertoires in COVID-19. The wider study: Samples of COVID-19 (acute and convalescent) were obtained from the United States, Italy and Spain. Sources were T cells, B-cell-depleted T cells, or PBMCs; the material itself was cDNA or gDNA.

The CDR3 extends over 13 amino acids. V lost 5 bases and J 5 bases, leaving 13 bases between the germline ends. Looked up from germline, CDR1 is SGHDT and CDR2 is YYEEEE. Original data processing: Estimated nucleated cell counts came from reference gene primer amplification. Profiling relied on immunoSEQ multiplex PCR, and the TCRdb table lists in-frame clones only, not all of them. The DNA gave D and trimming, while V, J and clone size come from that table. The profile shows just over 95,000 clones, roughly 82% of them singletons. Sequenced input: peripheral blood. The receptor was derived from a man aged 80 or over with acute or convalescent COVID-19. The chain recombines TRBV5-6 with TRBJ1-2; D gene unclear. The CDR3 coding sequence is TGTGCCAGCAGTACGACAACAACATATGGCTACACCTTC. It is translated as CASSTTTTYGYTF.